This T cell receptor (beta chain) was documented in a study of OX40 agonist ivuxolimab in advanced cancers. Points from the study as a whole: The study found that CD8+ T cells averaged more expanded clones than CD4+.

Sequencing used immunoSEQ multiplex PCR; TCRdb keeps in-frame clones, though not all of them. The data show 45,000 to 60,000 clones, around 84% seen once. A word on this clone: The antigen remains unidentified.

This CDR3 contains 15 residues. The ends lost 8 bases at V and 0 bases at J; junction bases unmatched: 6. Germline values: CDR1 ENHRY, CDR2 SYGVKD. This rearrangement joins TRBV10-3 to TRBJ2-7; 11 bases agree with TRBD1. This TCR derives from an adult with an advanced solid tumor such as melanoma, head and neck, liver or kidney cancer. This specimen was CD4+ or CD8+ T cells sorted from blood, taken in a trial of the OX40 agonist ivuxolimab. CDR3 amino acids: CAILAGTGGSYEQYF. The CDR3 region has the DNA TGTGCCATCCTAGCCGGGACAGGGGGCTCCTACGAGCAGTACTTC.